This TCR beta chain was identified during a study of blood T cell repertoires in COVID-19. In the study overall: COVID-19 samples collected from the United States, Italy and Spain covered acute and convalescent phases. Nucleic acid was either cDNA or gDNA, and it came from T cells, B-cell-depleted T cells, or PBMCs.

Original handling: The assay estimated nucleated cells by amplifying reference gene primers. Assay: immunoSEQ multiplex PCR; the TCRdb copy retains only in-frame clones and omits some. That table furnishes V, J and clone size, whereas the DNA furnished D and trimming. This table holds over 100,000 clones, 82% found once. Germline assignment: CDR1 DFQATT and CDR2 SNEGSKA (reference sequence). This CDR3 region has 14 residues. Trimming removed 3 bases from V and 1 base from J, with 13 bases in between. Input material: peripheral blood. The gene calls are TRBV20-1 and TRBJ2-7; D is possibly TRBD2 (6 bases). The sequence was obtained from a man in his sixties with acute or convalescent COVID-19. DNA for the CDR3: TGCAGTGCTAGTCTTTTGGAGGGGTCCTACGAGCAGTACTTC. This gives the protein CSASLLEGSYEQYF.